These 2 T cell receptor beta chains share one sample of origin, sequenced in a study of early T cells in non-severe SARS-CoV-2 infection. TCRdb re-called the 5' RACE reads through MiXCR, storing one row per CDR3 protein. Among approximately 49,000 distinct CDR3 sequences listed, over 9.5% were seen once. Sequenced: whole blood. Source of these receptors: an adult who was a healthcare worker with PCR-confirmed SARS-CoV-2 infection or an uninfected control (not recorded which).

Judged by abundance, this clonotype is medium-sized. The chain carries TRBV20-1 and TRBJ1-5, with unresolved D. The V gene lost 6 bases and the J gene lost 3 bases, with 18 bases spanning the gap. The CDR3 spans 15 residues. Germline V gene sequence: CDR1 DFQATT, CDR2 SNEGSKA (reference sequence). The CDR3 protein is CSAGRSLGINQPQHF. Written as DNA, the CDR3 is TGCAGTGCGGGCAGGTCACTGGGGATCAATCAGCCCCAGCATTTT.

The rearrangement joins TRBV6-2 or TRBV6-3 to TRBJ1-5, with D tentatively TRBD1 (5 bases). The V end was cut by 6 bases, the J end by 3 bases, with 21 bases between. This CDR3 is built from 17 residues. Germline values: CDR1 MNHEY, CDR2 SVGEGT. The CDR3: CASSPGRDVWDNQPQHF. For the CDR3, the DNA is TGTGCCAGCAGCCCCGGGAGGGACGTTTGGGACAATCAGCCCCAGCATTTT.